These 32 T cell receptor beta chains were sequenced from one sample in a study of PD-1 blockade in classical Hodgkin lymphoma (dated by TCRdb to 2020 to 2022). Library method: the immunoSEQ multiplex PCR assay. TCRdb mirrors the immuneACCESS table, restricted to in-frame sequences. Some clones are absent from its copies; in checked studies, under half trace to an unresolved V gene, and the reason for the others is unknown. This sample is represented by around 53,000 clones; roughly 80% of them were singletons. The top ten clonotypes cover about 12% of the sample. The time point label of this sample denotes: cycle 4 day 1 (C4D1), after about 6 weeks of nivolumab. Relapse after autologous stem cell transplantation had occurred in all trial patients, and cohorts A, B and C were distinguished by prior brentuximab vedotin exposure. Source: peripheral blood mononuclear cells (PBMCs), taken before the fourth cycle of nivolumab. All receptors come from a human donor with classical Hodgkin lymphoma.

This clone has just one count. The chain employs TRBV7-8 and TRBJ1-4; no reliable D call. CDR1 and CDR2 from the germline V gene are SGHVS and FQNEAQ. The V and J ends lost 6 bases and 0 bases respectively, with 5 bases between them. The CDR3 is 13 amino acids. The CDR3 region is CASRSPTNEKLFF. CDR3 DNA: TGTGCCAGCAGGAGCCCAACTAATGAAAAACTGTTTTTT.

This clone was picked up a small number of times. J is TRBJ1-2 and V is TRBV19; 11 nucleotides match TRBD1. CDR3 length: 13 residues. CDR1 is LNHDA and CDR2 is SQIVND in the germline V gene (reference sequence). V trimming: 6 bases; J trimming: 6 bases; junction bases outside the gene matches: 3. The CDR3 DNA is TGTGCCAGTAGGGACAGGGGGCAGGATGGCTACACCTTC. It specifies CASRDRGQDGYTF. Using reference TRBV19 and TRBJ1-2 for the parts outside the CDR3, the full variable domain is DGGITQSPKYLFRKEGQNVTLSCEQNLNHDAMYWYRQDPGQGLRLIYYSQIVNDFQKGDIAEGYSVSREKKESFPLTVTSAQKNPTAFYLCASRDRGQDGYTFGSGTRLTVV.

This chain uses TRBV6-5 with TRBJ2-5; the D is unclear. The CDR3 is 11 residues long. Deletions cut 5 bases from V and 2 bases from J, with 3 bases between. The germline V gene has CDR1 MNHEY and CDR2 SVGAGI. CDR3 protein: CASSQQETQYF. The CDR3, as DNA: TGTGCCAGCAGTCAACAAGAGACCCAGTACTTC.

This chain links TRBV7-3 with TRBJ2-1, with 9 positions matching TRBD2. The junction had 11 bases not matched to a gene; V was cut back by 11 bases and J by 6 bases. CDR1 SGHTA and CDR2 FQGTGA come from the germline V gene. CDR3 size: 14 residues. CDR3 in amino acids: CAYSAGGPSNEQFF. CDR3 nucleotide sequence: TGTGCCTACTCCGCGGGAGGGCCCTCCAATGAGCAGTTCTTC.

The rearrangement uses TRBV27 and TRBJ2-1; perhaps TRBD2 as D (5 bases). Trimming pared 3 bases from V and 5 bases from J, leaving 11 bases between. CDR1 MNHEY and CDR2 SMNVEV come from the germline V gene (reference sequence). The CDR3 sequence is 14 residues long. DNA of the CDR3: TGTGCCAGCAGTTTGGCTAGCCGCAACAATGAGCAGTTCTTC. It is translated as CASSLASRNNEQFF.

V is TRBV11-3 and J is TRBJ2-5; unclear D gene. CDR1 and CDR2 (germline): SGHNT, YENEEA. The CDR3 loop spans 15 amino acids. Trimming removed 5 bases at V and 1 base at J, with 14 bases between. In DNA, the CDR3 is TGTGCCAGCAGCCCGAGCGAAACTATCCAAGAGACCCAGTACTTC. Encoded protein: CASSPSETIQETQYF.

J is TRBJ2-3 and V is TRBV7-8; 12 bases match TRBD2. The CDR3 is 16 residues long. Trimming at V came to 2 bases and at J to 5 bases, leaving 5 bases not matched to a gene. Per germline, CDR1 SGHVS and CDR2 FQNEAQ. The CDR3 is CASSLLAGGSGDTQYF. The CDR3 DNA is TGTGCCAGCAGCTTACTAGCGGGAGGGTCCGGAGATACGCAGTATTTT.

This rearrangement joins TRBV6-5 to TRBJ1-1, with D perhaps TRBD1 (6 bases). Germline CDR1 and CDR2: MNHEY and SVGAGI. V was pared by 0 bases and J by 4 bases, with 15 bases between. The CDR3 spans 16 residues. The CDR3 DNA reads TGTGCCAGCAGTTACTCGAATCCCTTGACAGGCACTGAAGCTTTCTTT. This translates into CASSYSNPLTGTEAFF.

This clone was counted once. The chain recombines TRBV6-1 with TRBJ2-5; D possibly corresponds to TRBD2 (5 bases). V lost 9 bases and J lost 5, with 13 bases in between. This CDR3 is 12 amino acids long. Germline V gene data show CDR1 as MNHNS and CDR2 as SASEGT. CDR3 DNA: TGTGCCAGGCAGTACGGGATGGAGACCCAGTACTTC. This translates into CARQYGMETQYF.

The rearrangement links TRBV6-6 to TRBJ1-1, with 7 bases identical to TRBD1. Losses at the gene ends were 6 bases for V and 0 bases for J; bases not matched to a gene: 1. CDR3 length equals 13 residues. From germline, CDR1 is MNHNY and CDR2 SVGAGI (reference sequence). Here the CDR3 reads CASSGQVNTEAFF. DNA for the CDR3: TGTGCCAGCAGCGGACAGGTGAACACTGAAGCTTTCTTT.

The gene calls are TRBV27 and TRBJ1-1, with D tentatively TRBD1 (5 bases). V lost 7 bases and J lost 0, with 12 bases in between. Germline CDR1 and CDR2: MNHEY and SMNVEV (reference sequence). There are 14 residues in the CDR3. The CDR3 region is CASKLNRMNTEAFF. The CDR3 DNA sequence: TGTGCCAGCAAATTGAACAGGATGAACACTGAAGCTTTCTTT.

V is TRBV5-4 and J is TRBJ1-3; D is perhaps TRBD1 (6 bases). Trimming took 0 bases from V and 2 from J, leaving 15 bases between them. CDR3 length equals 17 residues. The germline V gene encodes CDR1 SGHNT and CDR2 YYREEE (reference sequence). The chain's CDR3 is CASSLEGGLEAGNTIYF. In DNA, the CDR3 is TGTGCCAGCAGCTTGGAGGGGGGTCTTGAGGCTGGAAACACCATATATTTT. The full variable domain, its missing parts supplied by reference TRBV5-4 and TRBJ1-3, is ETGVTQSPTHLIKTRGQQVTLRCSSQSGHNTVSWYQQALGQGPQFIFQYYREEENGRGNFPPRFSGLQFPNYSSELNVNALELDDSALYLCASSLEGGLEAGNTIYFGEGSWLTVV.

Only a few counts were recorded for this clone. V is TRBV5-4 and J is TRBJ1-2; 8 nucleotides align to TRBD1. V trimming: 0 bases; J trimming: 8 bases; junction bases outside the gene matches: 6. CDR3 size: 14 residues. Germline V gives CDR1 SGHNT, CDR2 YYREEE (reference sequence). CDR3 bases: TGTGCCAGCAGCTTGGATCAGGGGGCGCGAGGCTACACCTTC. It yields the protein CASSLDQGARGYTF.

The gene calls are TRBV7-2 and TRBJ2-3; TRBD1 aligns across 7 bases. CDR1 and CDR2 from the germline V gene are SGHTA and FQGNSA. V was pared by 6 bases and J by 1 base, with 4 bases of the junction left unmatched. This CDR3 has 14 amino acids. This CDR3 reads CASRATGGTDTQYF. The CDR3 DNA sequence: TGTGCCAGCAGAGCAACAGGGGGCACAGATACGCAGTATTTT.

The chain joins TRBV9 to TRBJ2-1; 8 bases are shared with TRBD1. V lost 0 bases to trimming and J lost 7 bases; unmatched junction nucleotides: 12. This CDR3 comprises 17 residues. Germline CDR1 and CDR2: SGDLS and YYNGEE. CDR3 DNA: TGTGCCAGCAGCGTAGAGGGGAGGACAGGGACACCTAATGAGCAGTTCTTC. As protein: CASSVEGRTGTPNEQFF.

The chain employs TRBV18 and TRBJ2-7; D gene unclear. Germline V gives CDR1 KGHSH, CDR2 LQKENI. The CDR3 loop spans 13 amino acids. Trimming took off 3 bases at V and 2 bases at J, with 8 bases between the two ends. CDR3 residues: CASSPSSAYEQYF. The CDR3 DNA is TGTGCCAGCTCACCTAGCTCGGCCTACGAGCAGTACTTC.

This chain joins TRBV10-3 and TRBJ1-1, with a possible D match to TRBD1 (5 bases). Between the trimmed V and J ends, which lost 3 bases and 4 bases, there was a span of 12 bases. CDR3 size: 14 residues. Germline CDR1 ENHRY, CDR2 SYGVKD. Here the CDR3 DNA reads TGTGCCATCAGTGACCCCGGGGCCGGCACTGAAGCTTTCTTT. This encodes CAISDPGAGTEAFF.

The rearrangement links TRBV6-5 to TRBJ2-7; D ambiguous. The ends were cut back, 0 bases at V and 0 bases at J, with 6 bases in the middle. The germline gives CDR1 MNHEY, CDR2 SVGAGI. The CDR3 is made up of 14 amino acids. The CDR3: CASSYSSSSYEQYF. CDR3 coding DNA: TGTGCCAGCAGTTACTCTAGCAGCTCCTACGAGCAGTACTTC.

V usage is TRBV4-1 and J usage is TRBJ2-1; 9 bases line up with TRBD2. V dropped 0 bases and J dropped 0; count of bases not matched to a gene: 6. Per the germline V gene, CDR1 is MGHRA and CDR2 is YSYEKL. This CDR3 is 18 amino acids long. The CDR3 region is CASSQDRTSGYSYNEQFF. The CDR3 DNA follows: TGCGCCAGCAGCCAAGATCGCACTAGCGGGTACTCCTACAATGAGCAGTTCTTC.

The genes are TRBV7-2 and TRBJ2-7; unclear D gene. CDR3 length equals 16 residues. V dropped 2 bases and J dropped 3 bases, with 17 bases sitting between them. Germline CDR1 SGHTA, CDR2 FQGNSA. CDR3 amino acids: CASSLLPIPYHYEQYF. CDR3 nucleotides: TGTGCCAGCAGCTTATTACCGATTCCGTACCACTACGAGCAGTACTTC.

Comment on this clone: Other DNA sequences in this specimen translate into the identical CDR3. The chain has TRBV7-2 and TRBJ2-5; TRBD2 is a possible D gene (5 bases). Looked up from germline, CDR1 is SGHTA and CDR2 is FQGNSA. The CDR3 is made up of 13 amino acids. V was shortened by 3 bases and J by 1 base, with 6 bases between the two germline ends. The CDR3 spells CASSFGLQETQYF. In nucleotides, the CDR3 is TGTGCCAGCAGCTTTGGACTCCAAGAGACCCAGTACTTC. Full variable domain (outside the CDR3, taken from reference TRBV7-2 and TRBJ2-5): GAGVSQSPSNKVTEKGKDVELRCDPISGHTALYWYRQSLGQGLEFLIYFQGNSAPDKSGLPSDRFSAERTGGSVSTLTIQRTQQEDSAVYLCASSFGLQETQYFGPGTRLLVL.

The rearrangement joins TRBV27 to TRBJ2-1; the D is unclear. CDR1 and CDR2 (germline): MNHEY, SMNVEV (reference sequence). Between the trimmed V and J ends, which lost 4 bases and 0 bases, there was a span of 4 bases. The CDR3 spans 13 residues. The DNA for the CDR3 is TGTGCCAGCAGTTCTGCCTCCTACAATGAGCAGTTCTTC. Translating gives CASSSASYNEQFF.

The rearrangement uses TRBV19 and TRBJ1-4; D is ambiguous. Trimming pared 5 bases from V and 0 bases from J, leaving 10 bases between. Per the germline V gene, CDR1 is LNHDA and CDR2 is SQIVND (reference sequence). The CDR3 loop spans 15 amino acids. The CDR3 bases are TGTGCCAGTAGTCGGGTGTCTGCAACTAATGAAAAACTGTTTTTT. Its translation is CASSRVSATNEKLFF.

V and J are TRBV28 and TRBJ2-3, with no clear D. CDR1 and CDR2 (germline): MDHEN, SYDVKM. Deletions cut 2 bases from V and 2 bases from J, with 8 bases between. CDR3 length: 14 residues. CDR3 sequence reads: CASSLGETTDTQYF. CDR3 nucleotides: TGTGCCAGCAGTTTAGGTGAGACCACAGATACGCAGTATTTT.

This clone is large within its sample. The chain couples TRBV4-3 to TRBJ2-2; a weak D match, TRBD2 (7 bases). Germline V lookup: CDR1 LGHNA, CDR2 YSLEER. This CDR3 is built from 16 residues. V dropped 0 bases and J dropped 6 bases, with 14 bases sitting between them. The DNA of the CDR3 is TGCGCCAGCAGCCAAGAGGTGGAGGGGGGGGCCGGGGAGCTGTTTTTT. It codes for CASSQEVEGGAGELFF.

The V gene is TRBV7-9, the J gene TRBJ2-2; 8 bases line up with TRBD1. Germline CDR1 and CDR2: SEHNR and FQNEAQ (reference sequence). V trimming: 6 bases; J trimming: 0 bases; junction bases outside the gene matches: 9. CDR3 length equals 17 residues. The CDR3 coding sequence is TGTGCCAGCAGAACGACAGGGGCGCGGGCGAACACCGGGGAGCTGTTTTTT. It translates to CASRTTGARANTGELFF.

The chain combines TRBV11-2 with TRBJ2-3, with a possible D match to TRBD1 (6 bases). Germline V gives CDR1 SGHAT, CDR2 FQNNGV. V lost 3 bases and J lost 0, with 13 bases in between. CDR3 length: 16 residues. CDR3 residues: CASSFAGAHSTDTQYF. The DNA for the CDR3 is TGTGCCAGCAGCTTTGCAGGGGCGCATAGCACAGATACGCAGTATTTT. Looking up the rest from reference TRBV11-2 and TRBJ2-3 gives the full variable domain: EAGVAQSPRYKIIEKRQSVAFWCNPISGHATLYWYQQILGQGPKLLIQFQNNGVVDDSQLPKDRFSAERLKGVDSTLKIQPAKLEDSAVYLCASSFAGAHSTDTQYFGPGTRLTVL.

The chain uses TRBV2 and TRBJ2-1; D is unclear. Germline-derived CDR1 and CDR2 are SNHLY and FYNNEI. This CDR3 has 16 residues. V shed 2 bases and J shed 0 bases, with 11 bases lying between them. CDR3 DNA sequence: TGTGCCAGCAGTGAAATAGGCGTTAGCTCCTACAATGAGCAGTTCTTC. Protein: CASSEIGVSSYNEQFF.

The chain recombines TRBV2 with TRBJ2-3, with 12 positions matching TRBD2. The CDR3 runs to 14 residues. CDR1 is SNHLY, CDR2 FYNNEI, per germline. Trimming at V came to 5 bases and at J to 10 bases, leaving 7 bases not matched to a gene. This CDR3 is CASSRGLAGKAQYF. The DNA of the CDR3 is TGTGCCAGCAGTCGTGGACTAGCGGGAAAGGCGCAGTATTTT.

The J gene is TRBJ1-1, the V gene TRBV9, with unresolved D. The CDR3 sequence is 14 residues long. V was cut by 4 bases and J by 0 bases, with 10 bases left in between. Germline CDR1 and CDR2: SGDLS and YYNGEE. The CDR3 spells CASSLTQLNTEAFF. CDR3 DNA: TGTGCCAGCAGCTTAACGCAGCTGAACACTGAAGCTTTCTTT.

V and J are TRBV28 and TRBJ1-2; D gene ambiguous. CDR3 length: 12 residues. V was trimmed by 3 bases and J by 3 bases, leaving 5 bases between them. The germline CDR1 and CDR2 sequences are MDHEN and SYDVKM. The CDR3 DNA is TGTGCCAGCAGTTTTTTAGACTATGGCTACACCTTC. This codes for CASSFLDYGYTF.

The chain joins TRBV28 to TRBJ1-4; 7 bases line up with TRBD1. This CDR3 region has 15 residues. The V gene end was trimmed by 10 bases and the J gene end by 2 bases; junction bases not matched to a gene: 10. CDR1 and CDR2 (germline): MDHEN, SYDVKM. CDR3 nucleotides: TGTGCCACCCAGACAGGGAGTAGGACTAATGAAAAACTGTTTTTT. It codes for CATQTGSRTNEKLFF.